This is a list of T cell receptor beta chains from one sample in a study of T cell responses to AZD1222 COVID-19 vaccine. TCRdb's copy holds only in-frame clones and misses some; the assay was immunoSEQ multiplex PCR. The sample has roughly 90,000 clones, under 95% seen once; the top ten hold roughly 4.8%. This sample comprised peripheral blood, obtained on day 0 of MenACWY control vaccination. The receptors originated from an adult in good health. Both conserved end residues are part of each CDR3. Each record gives: D gene, clone size, V gene, J gene, CDR3 DNA, CDR3 protein. D genes are given only for firm matches. The listing skips clone size in some rows; elsewhere it reads once, few, many or a size class.

d_call: -; clone_size: few; v_call: TRBV19; j_call: TRBJ1-1; cdr3_nt: TGTGCCAGTGCGAGCTCGGAGGGACGGATGAACACTGAAGCTTTCTTT; cdr3_aa: CASASSEGRMNTEAFF
d_call: -; clone_size: -; v_call: TRBV7-8; j_call: TRBJ1-1; cdr3_nt: TGTGCCAGCAGCTTCTCCGGGACGGTGAACACTGAAGCTTTCTTT; cdr3_aa: CASSFSGTVNTEAFF
d_call: -; clone_size: -; v_call: TRBV14; j_call: TRBJ2-1; cdr3_nt: TGTGCCAGCAGCCAAGTCCCCGGTTGGGGGGCGAATGAGCAGTTCTTC; cdr3_aa: CASSQVPGWGANEQFF
d_call: -; clone_size: -; v_call: TRBV21-1; j_call: TRBJ2-3; cdr3_nt: TGTGCCAGCAGCAAAGGATGGACTAGCGAATACACAGATACGCAGTATTTT; cdr3_aa: CASSKGWTSEYTDTQYF
d_call: TRBD1; clone_size: -; v_call: TRBV28; j_call: TRBJ1-6; cdr3_nt: TGTGCCAGCAGTTTATCCGACAGGGGTCATTCACCCCTCCACTTT; cdr3_aa: CASSLSDRGHSPLHF
d_call: TRBD1; clone_size: -; v_call: TRBV5-1; j_call: TRBJ1-3; cdr3_nt: TGCGCCAGCAGCTTGGCCGGACAGGGGGGAAGCACCATATATTTT; cdr3_aa: CASSLAGQGGSTIYF
d_call: TRBD1; clone_size: -; v_call: TRBV24-1; j_call: TRBJ1-5; cdr3_nt: TGTGCCACCAGTGATCACAGGGGGAAGCCCCAGCATTTT; cdr3_aa: CATSDHRGKPQHF
d_call: -; clone_size: once; v_call: TRBV12-5; j_call: TRBJ1-1; cdr3_nt: TGTGCTAGTGGTTTGGGTCCAAACACTGAAGCTTTCTTT; cdr3_aa: CASGLGPNTEAFF
d_call: TRBD2; clone_size: -; v_call: TRBV6-2/TRBV6-3; j_call: TRBJ2-2; cdr3_nt: TGTGCCAGCAGTTACCCCGGACTAGCGGGACGTGCCACCGGGGAGCTGTTTTTT; cdr3_aa: CASSYPGLAGRATGELFF
d_call: TRBD1; clone_size: -; v_call: TRBV7-9; j_call: TRBJ1-5; cdr3_nt: TGTGCCAGCAGCCATCTAGAGGGACAGGGCGGGCAGCCCCAGCATTTT; cdr3_aa: CASSHLEGQGGQPQHF
d_call: -; clone_size: -; v_call: TRBV13; j_call: TRBJ2-3; cdr3_nt: TGTGCCAGCAGCATTCAGGGGGGCATAGCAGATACGCAGTATTTT; cdr3_aa: CASSIQGGIADTQYF
d_call: -; clone_size: -; v_call: TRBV19; j_call: TRBJ2-1; cdr3_nt: TGTGCCAGTAGTATAGTAAACTACCCCTACAATGAGCAGTTCTTC; cdr3_aa: CASSIVNYPYNEQFF
d_call: -; clone_size: -; v_call: TRBV6-1; j_call: TRBJ1-2; cdr3_nt: TGTGCCAGCAGTGAAGCGCGGTGGGGCTACACCTTC; cdr3_aa: CASSEARWGYTF
d_call: -; clone_size: -; v_call: TRBV5-1; j_call: TRBJ2-1; cdr3_nt: TGCGCCAGCAGCTTGGTGGGAGCCCCCCTTGACAATGAGCAGTTCTTC; cdr3_aa: CASSLVGAPLDNEQFF
d_call: TRBD1; clone_size: -; v_call: TRBV6-5; j_call: TRBJ2-7; cdr3_nt: TGTGCCAGCAGTAAAAGACAGGGGAACGAGCAGTACTTC; cdr3_aa: CASSKRQGNEQYF
d_call: TRBD1; clone_size: -; v_call: TRBV7-9; j_call: TRBJ1-1; cdr3_nt: TGTGCCAGCAGCTTAGTCGACAGGGGGGATACTGAAGCTTTCTTT; cdr3_aa: CASSLVDRGDTEAFF
d_call: TRBD2; clone_size: few; v_call: TRBV5-4; j_call: TRBJ2-1; cdr3_nt: TGTGCCAGCAGCTTGGGCAGCGGGATGAATGAGCAGTTCTTC; cdr3_aa: CASSLGSGMNEQFF
d_call: TRBD2; clone_size: -; v_call: TRBV27; j_call: TRBJ2-6; cdr3_nt: TGTGCCAGCAGCCCCATTAGCGGGAGGGCCTCTGGGGCCAACGTCCTGACTTTC; cdr3_aa: CASSPISGRASGANVLTF
d_call: -; clone_size: -; v_call: TRBV7-2; j_call: TRBJ1-4; cdr3_nt: TGTGCCAGCAGCTTAGGACAAACTAATGAAAAACTGTTTTTT; cdr3_aa: CASSLGQTNEKLFF
d_call: -; clone_size: -; v_call: TRBV7-9; j_call: TRBJ2-2; cdr3_nt: TGTGCCAGCAGCCGTTCCGGGGGCGCAAACACCGGGGAGCTGTTTTTT; cdr3_aa: CASSRSGGANTGELFF
d_call: -; clone_size: -; v_call: TRBV28; j_call: TRBJ1-2; cdr3_nt: TGTGCCAGCAGCACGGTCTATGGCTACACCTTC; cdr3_aa: CASSTVYGYTF
d_call: -; clone_size: -; v_call: TRBV30; j_call: TRBJ2-2; cdr3_nt: TGTGCCTGGAGCGGGAGCCCCACCGGGGAGCTGTTTTTT; cdr3_aa: CAWSGSPTGELFF
d_call: -; clone_size: -; v_call: TRBV7-9; j_call: TRBJ2-1; cdr3_nt: TGTGCCAGCAGCTTAGGGACGAACAATGAGCAGTTCTTC; cdr3_aa: CASSLGTNNEQFF
d_call: -; clone_size: -; v_call: TRBV10-3; j_call: TRBJ1-2; cdr3_nt: TGTGCCATCAGAAGGTCCTATGGCTACACCTTC; cdr3_aa: CAIRRSYGYTF
d_call: TRBD2; clone_size: once; v_call: TRBV6-1; j_call: TRBJ2-1; cdr3_nt: TGTGCCAGCAGTGAAGCTAGCGGGAGTTACAATGAGCAGTTCTTC; cdr3_aa: CASSEASGSYNEQFF
d_call: -; clone_size: -; v_call: TRBV6-5; j_call: TRBJ1-5; cdr3_nt: TGTGCCAGCACCCCGTCCGGAGCCAATCAGCCCCAGCATTTT; cdr3_aa: CASTPSGANQPQHF
d_call: -; clone_size: -; v_call: TRBV25-1; j_call: TRBJ1-1; cdr3_nt: TGTGCCAGCAGTGGGGACGGTCGTACTGAAGCTTTCTTT; cdr3_aa: CASSGDGRTEAFF
d_call: TRBD2; clone_size: once; v_call: TRBV7-3; j_call: TRBJ2-3; cdr3_nt: TGTGCCAGCAGCTCCCAAAGTACTAGCGGGAGGGGCGGGGATACGCAGTATTTT; cdr3_aa: CASSSQSTSGRGGDTQYF
d_call: -; clone_size: -; v_call: TRBV15; j_call: TRBJ1-3; cdr3_nt: TGTGCCACCAGCAGAGATCTTGGGTCTGGAAACACCATATATTTT; cdr3_aa: CATSRDLGSGNTIYF
d_call: TRBD1; clone_size: -; v_call: TRBV4-3; j_call: TRBJ2-7; cdr3_nt: TGCGCCAGCAGCCAAAGAGGGGGCGCTGGCTACGAGCAGTACTTC; cdr3_aa: CASSQRGGAGYEQYF
d_call: -; clone_size: -; v_call: TRBV7-2; j_call: TRBJ2-5; cdr3_nt: TGTGCCAGCAGCTTAGGGGCCGTGCAGGAGACCCAGTACTTC; cdr3_aa: CASSLGAVQETQYF
d_call: -; clone_size: -; v_call: TRBV6-5; j_call: TRBJ2-5; cdr3_nt: TGTGCCAGCACCCCGTCGTTGGACCAAGAGACCCAGTACTTC; cdr3_aa: CASTPSLDQETQYF
d_call: -; clone_size: -; v_call: TRBV19; j_call: TRBJ2-7; cdr3_nt: TGTGCCAGTAGTACCCCCGGGGCGAGTTACGAGCAGTACTTC; cdr3_aa: CASSTPGASYEQYF
d_call: -; clone_size: -; v_call: TRBV6-5; j_call: TRBJ1-2; cdr3_nt: TGTGCCAGCGTTTTGGACGGTAACTATGGCTACACCTTC; cdr3_aa: CASVLDGNYGYTF
d_call: -; clone_size: -; v_call: TRBV6-1; j_call: TRBJ2-1; cdr3_nt: TGTGCCAGCAGTGACAGGACCTTCTCCTACAATGAGCAGTTCTTC; cdr3_aa: CASSDRTFSYNEQFF
d_call: TRBD1; clone_size: -; v_call: TRBV7-9; j_call: TRBJ1-1; cdr3_nt: TGTGCCAGCAGCCCCAGACAGGGGGATCGGTACACTGAAGCTTTCTTT; cdr3_aa: CASSPRQGDRYTEAFF
d_call: TRBD1; clone_size: -; v_call: TRBV3-1/TRBV3-2; j_call: TRBJ2-5; cdr3_nt: TGTGCCAGCAGTCGGACAGGTACCCAGTACTTC; cdr3_aa: CASSRTGTQYF
d_call: -; clone_size: few; v_call: TRBV4-3; j_call: TRBJ2-7; cdr3_nt: TGCGCCAGCAGCCAAGAAAAGGAGGTTTCCTACGAGCAGTACTTC; cdr3_aa: CASSQEKEVSYEQYF
d_call: -; clone_size: -; v_call: TRBV5-1; j_call: TRBJ2-3; cdr3_nt: TGCGCCAGCAGCCGTACATACACAGATACGCAGTATTTT; cdr3_aa: CASSRTYTDTQYF
d_call: -; clone_size: -; v_call: TRBV11-2; j_call: TRBJ2-2; cdr3_nt: TGTGCCAGCAGCTTAGGGGCCTTGGACGTCACCGGGGAGCTGTTTTTT; cdr3_aa: CASSLGALDVTGELFF
d_call: -; clone_size: -; v_call: TRBV7-3; j_call: TRBJ2-3; cdr3_nt: TGTGCCAGCAGCTTACAAGGGGCGACCGGGGCAGATACGCAGTATTTT; cdr3_aa: CASSLQGATGADTQYF
d_call: -; clone_size: -; v_call: TRBV28; j_call: TRBJ1-2; cdr3_nt: TGTGCCAGCAGCTCCTTCAGGTCTGCCTACACCTTC; cdr3_aa: CASSSFRSAYTF
d_call: -; clone_size: -; v_call: TRBV5-1; j_call: TRBJ2-5; cdr3_nt: TGCGCCAGCAGGCTAGTTGGAGAGACCCAGTACTTC; cdr3_aa: CASRLVGETQYF
d_call: TRBD2; clone_size: -; v_call: TRBV20-1; j_call: TRBJ2-1; cdr3_nt: TGCAGTGCAAGTGTCCTAGCGGGCCCCAATGAGCAGTTCTTC; cdr3_aa: CSASVLAGPNEQFF
d_call: -; clone_size: -; v_call: TRBV29-1; j_call: TRBJ1-2; cdr3_nt: TGCAGTGCTCGGCTCCCACGGGGTGATGGCTACACCTTC; cdr3_aa: CSARLPRGDGYTF
d_call: -; clone_size: -; v_call: TRBV7-9; j_call: TRBJ1-5; cdr3_nt: TGTGCCAGCAGCTTAGTAGCGGGGGGGGATCAGCCCCAGCATTTT; cdr3_aa: CASSLVAGGDQPQHF
d_call: -; clone_size: -; v_call: TRBV7-3; j_call: TRBJ1-1; cdr3_nt: TGTGCCAGCAGCTCCTTGGGGGACACTGAAGCTTTCTTT; cdr3_aa: CASSSLGDTEAFF
d_call: -; clone_size: -; v_call: TRBV2; j_call: TRBJ2-7; cdr3_nt: TGTGCCAGCACCCCGGGACTGGGGCCCTACGAGCAGTACTTC; cdr3_aa: CASTPGLGPYEQYF
d_call: -; clone_size: -; v_call: TRBV6-1; j_call: TRBJ1-4; cdr3_nt: TGTGCCAGCAGTGAAGCCCGTGAAAAACTGTTTTTT; cdr3_aa: CASSEAREKLFF
d_call: -; clone_size: -; v_call: TRBV30; j_call: TRBJ1-3; cdr3_nt: TGTGCCTGGAGAGAGGTCACCATATATTTT; cdr3_aa: CAWREVTIYF
d_call: -; clone_size: -; v_call: TRBV28; j_call: TRBJ1-6; cdr3_nt: TGTGCCAGCAGACTTCAGGACGGGAGAGGGGGGCGTTCACCCCTCCACTTT; cdr3_aa: CASRLQDGRGGRSPLHF
d_call: TRBD1; clone_size: -; v_call: TRBV6-5; j_call: TRBJ1-6; cdr3_nt: TGTGCCAGCAGTCCGGGACAGGGGCGATCACCCCTCCACTTT; cdr3_aa: CASSPGQGRSPLHF
d_call: TRBD1; clone_size: -; v_call: TRBV7-2; j_call: TRBJ1-6; cdr3_nt: TGTGCCAGCAGCTTCCAGGGGGTCAATTCACCCCTCCACTTT; cdr3_aa: CASSFQGVNSPLHF
d_call: TRBD2; clone_size: -; v_call: TRBV2; j_call: TRBJ2-4; cdr3_nt: TGTGCCAGCAGGGGACTAGCGGACAAGGGGTACATTCAGTACTTC; cdr3_aa: CASRGLADKGYIQYF
d_call: -; clone_size: -; v_call: TRBV12-3/TRBV12-4; j_call: TRBJ1-1; cdr3_nt: TGTGCCAGCAGTTTGGGGGCTGAAGCTTTCTTT; cdr3_aa: CASSLGAEAFF
d_call: -; clone_size: once; v_call: TRBV5-6; j_call: TRBJ1-1; cdr3_nt: TGTGCCAGCAGCGAAGGGGGACCGAACACTGAAGCTTTCTTT; cdr3_aa: CASSEGGPNTEAFF
d_call: -; clone_size: once; v_call: TRBV7-2; j_call: TRBJ2-3; cdr3_nt: TGTGCCAGCAGCCCAGGGACGGGTAGCACAGATACGCAGTATTTT; cdr3_aa: CASSPGTGSTDTQYF
d_call: TRBD1; clone_size: -; v_call: TRBV5-1; j_call: TRBJ2-7; cdr3_nt: TGCGCCAGCAGCTTGGGTAGAGGACAGGGTGGCTACGAGCAGTACTTC; cdr3_aa: CASSLGRGQGGYEQYF